This T cell receptor (beta chain) was obtained from a study of memory CD4+ T cells and cytomegalovirus serostatus. Across the study: This sample comes from healthy Belgian adults, about nine CMV seropositive, 24 seronegative.

This clone was counted a few times. Its antigen is currently unknown. V was shortened by 5 bases and J by 3 bases, with 11 bases between the two germline ends. The CDR3 has 13 amino acids. The germline CDR1 and CDR2 sequences are SEHNR and FQNEAQ (reference sequence). The sort gate was single viable CD3+CD4+CD8-CD45RO+ cells for memory CD4+ T cells. Serostatus was set by detecting CMV pp150, pp28, p38, p52 IgG. The method was immunoSEQ multiplex PCR; TCRdb's version includes in-frame clones alone and lacks a portion of them. The top ten hold 1.5% to 2.5% of the sample, which has 50,000 to 60,000 clones, around 88% seen once. Overall study findings and caveats: Suggested: most of the CMV-linked TCR signature lies in CD4+ memory cells. About 40% of the roughly 160 known CMV-associated TCRbeta sequences appeared in CD4+ memory.

This TCR was recovered from an adult in good health and CMV-seropositive. Material: memory CD4+ T cells from blood. The chain recombines TRBV7-9 with TRBJ2-7; D unclear. The CDR3 loop reads CASSDQGNYEQYF. CDR3 sequence (DNA): TGTGCCAGCAGCGATCAAGGAAACTACGAGCAGTACTTC.